Following are 11 T cell receptor beta chains from one sample sequenced in a study of human T cells and chemical hapten exposure. The sample's time point: pre-sensitization, week 0. Treatment in this sample: therapeutic diphenylcyclopropenone sensitization with weekly scalp DPC. TCRdb re-called the RACE reads through MiXCR, storing one row per CDR3 protein. Here the sample spans 200,000 to 300,000 distinct CDR3 sequences, around 9.3% being singletons. Here the sequenced sample was whole blood, taken in connection with sensitization to the hapten diphenylcyclopropenone (DPC). These receptor sequences come from a woman aged 40 to 50 with alopecia areata. Some clones in this sample may be carry-over from other donors' samples.

V gene TRBV10-3 combines with J gene TRBJ2-5; D remains unclear. The germline V and J ends were trimmed by 3 bases and 0 bases, with 8 bases remaining between them. The CDR3 runs to 14 residues. Germline CDR1 is ENHRY and CDR2 is SYGVKD. The CDR3 loop reads CAISDRRDQETQYF. The DNA for the CDR3 is TGTGCCATCAGTGACCGACGGGACCAAGAGACCCAGTACTTC.

This clonotype was found a few times. J is TRBJ1-6 and V is TRBV4-3, with TRBD1 matching over 7 bases. V shed 2 bases and J 9 bases; nucleotides not matched to a gene: 4. Germline V gene data show CDR1 as LGHNA and CDR2 as YSLEER. CDR3 length equals 14 residues. The CDR3 DNA reads as TGCGCCAGCAGCCAAAGACAGGGCTCTTCACCCCTCCACTTT. Translation gives CASSQRQGSSPLHF.

This clonotype was observed many times. V and J are TRBV6-1 and TRBJ1-5; weak D call: TRBD1 (6 bases). The CDR3 extends over 14 amino acids. Germline V gene sequence: CDR1 MNHNS, CDR2 SASEGT. V was trimmed by 6 bases and J by 5 bases, leaving 14 bases between them. Written as DNA, the CDR3 is TGTGCCAGCAGCACTACGGGGGGCTATCAGCCCCAGCATTTT. Translating it yields CASSTTGGYQPQHF.

V usage is TRBV27 and J usage is TRBJ1-3, with D possibly matching TRBD1 (6 bases). The CDR3 consists of 16 residues. V lost 5 bases, J lost 0 bases, and 14 bases lay in between. CDR1 is MNHEY, CDR2 SMNVEV, per germline (reference sequence). CDR3 nucleotides: TGTGCCAGCAGTGCGTGGCCAGGGGTCTCTGGAAACACCATATATTTT. This translates into CASSAWPGVSGNTIYF.

There are a few counts of this clonotype. This chain uses TRBV6-2 or TRBV6-3 with TRBJ2-1, with 8 bases fitting TRBD2. In germline, CDR1 is MNHEY, CDR2 SVGEGT. V dropped 7 bases and J dropped 3; count of bases not matched to a gene: 11. The CDR3 sequence is 16 residues long. CDR3 amino acids: CASISEGLAGYNEQFF. CDR3 bases: TGTGCCAGCATCTCTGAGGGGCTAGCGGGCTACAATGAGCAGTTCTTC.

The V call is TRBV11-2, the J call TRBJ1-2; D possibly corresponds to TRBD1 (5 bases). The germline V and J ends were trimmed by 5 bases and 2 bases, with 15 bases remaining between them. CDR3 length: 15 amino acids. Germline V gene lookup returns CDR1 SGHAT and CDR2 FQNNGV. The CDR3 region has the DNA TGTGCCAGCAGCCAGGGAGGGAGAAGGAACTATGGCTACACCTTC. Its translation: CASSQGGRRNYGYTF.

The chain couples TRBV7-2 to TRBJ2-1; D remains ambiguous. CDR3 length: 14 residues. Germline V CDR1 and CDR2: SGHTA, FQGNSA. With 5 bases removed from V and 5 bases from J, the gap between germline ends came to 13 bases. The CDR3 region has the DNA TGTGCCAGCAGCCAGAGTGCAGTCCACAATGAGCAGTTCTTC. Translated: CASSQSAVHNEQFF.

This clonotype was seen more than once but under ten times. The chain uses TRBV6-2 or TRBV6-3 and TRBJ2-7, with 11 bases lining up with TRBD1. J was trimmed by 4 bases and V by 2 bases; bases with no gene match: 4. In germline, CDR1 is MNHEY, CDR2 SVGEGT. The CDR3 totals 15 residues. The CDR3 reads CASSYPGQGAYEQYF. In DNA, the CDR3 is TGTGCCAGCAGTTACCCCGGACAGGGGGCGTACGAGCAGTACTTC.

The chain joins TRBV12-3 or TRBV12-4 to TRBJ1-5; 9 nucleotides align to TRBD1. CDR3 size: 16 residues. Trimming at V came to 3 bases and at J to 1 base, leaving 4 bases not matched to a gene. The CDR3 is CASSFPTGGSNQPQHF. The CDR3 coding sequence is TGTGCCAGCAGTTTCCCGACAGGGGGGAGCAATCAGCCCCAGCATTTT.

J is TRBJ2-7 and V is TRBV7-9; 12 nucleotides match TRBD2. The length of the CDR3 is 15 residues. With 4 bases clipped from V and 3 bases from J, the junction kept 4 bases outside the gene matches. Per the germline V gene, CDR1 is SEHNR and CDR2 is FQNEAQ (reference sequence). CDR3 in DNA: TGTGCCAGCAGCTCGACTAGCGGGAGACTCTACGAGCAGTACTTC. Translating gives CASSSTSGRLYEQYF.

This clonotype was seen at least ten times. The chain links TRBV2 to TRBJ1-1; tentative D call: TRBD1 (5 bases). The CDR3 spans 10 residues. The germline V gene has CDR1 SNHLY and CDR2 FYNNEI. V dropped 8 bases and J dropped 6 bases, with 7 bases sitting between them. DNA for the CDR3: TGTGCCAGCCGGGACTCTGAAGCTTTCTTT. Residues: CASRDSEAFF.